This entry is about one T cell receptor beta chain. What it binds is unknown. Here immunoSEQ multiplex PCR was the method, and the copy in TCRdb shows in-frame clones only, minus some. The sample includes approximately 400,000 clones, 95% to 97% of them seen just once. This sample is drawn from a study of shared clonotypes between healthy human individuals. Overall study: Plates per donor: three CD4 naive, three CD4 memory, two CD8 naive, one CD8 memory. Study-wide results and limits: The study found lower generation probabilities in non-shared clonotypes than in those shared by all four donors. Sequencing depth was expected to affect clonotype sharing among donors.

V was trimmed by 0 bases and J by 5 bases, leaving 11 bases between them. The CDR3 runs 15 residues. In germline, CDR1 is MNHNS, CDR2 SASEGT. The sequenced material came from memory CD8+ T cells sorted from blood. As to subset: CD45RO+ cells pooled with CCR7-negative TemRA cells. The V call is TRBV6-1, the J call TRBJ1-5; D is unresolved. The receptor was isolated from a man younger than 45 in good health. The CDR3 DNA reads as TGTGCCAGCAGTGAAGCGCGGAGCGGCCATCAGCCCCAGCATTTT. Translation gives CASSEARSGHQPQHF.